One sample yielded the 14 T cell receptor beta chains listed below, sequenced in a study of cytomegalovirus exposure and HLA in healthy donors. The study ran its PCR with 60 Vbeta and 13 Jbeta primers. Profiling relied on immunoSEQ multiplex PCR, and the TCRdb table lists in-frame clones only, not all of them. Altogether 210,000 or so clones are present, 85% being singletons, with the ten largest covering 0.24%. Sample: PBMCs. These receptors were collected from a girl aged 2 to 9 in good health and CMV-seronegative.

The chain employs TRBV5-1 and TRBJ1-2, with 7 bases matching TRBD1. The CDR3 has 14 residues. Germline V gene sequence: CDR1 SGHRS, CDR2 YFSETQ. Trimming took 0 bases from V and 4 from J; bases not matched to a gene: 3. In nucleotides, the CDR3 is TGCGCCAGCAGCTTGGTAGGGGGCCCCTATGGCTACACCTTC. It translates to CASSLVGGPYGYTF.

The V gene is TRBV9, the J gene TRBJ2-1; maybe TRBD2 (6 bases). CDR3 length: 15 amino acids. Germline-derived CDR1 and CDR2 are SGDLS and YYNGEE. The V end was cut by 2 bases, the J end by 7 bases, with 16 bases between. CDR3 loop: CASSVELAPGNEQFF. The CDR3 nucleotides read TGTGCCAGCAGCGTTGAACTAGCCCCCGGGAATGAGCAGTTCTTC.

The count of this clone is one. J is TRBJ1-6 and V is TRBV30; D possibly corresponds to TRBD1 (5 bases). The V gene's germline CDR1 is GTSNPN and CDR2 SVGIG (reference sequence). The CDR3 is 14 amino acids. The germline V and J ends were trimmed by 1 base and 9 bases, with 13 bases remaining between them. This CDR3 is CAWSAGGGGSPLHF. The CDR3 DNA reads as TGTGCCTGGAGTGCGGGGGGGGGTGGTTCACCCCTCCACTTT. The full variable domain, its missing parts supplied by reference TRBV30 and TRBJ1-6, is SQTIHQWPATLVQPVGSPLSLECTVEGTSNPNLYWYRQAAGRGLQLLFYSVGIGQISSEVPQNLSASRPQDRQFILSSKKLLLSDSGFYLCAWSAGGGGSPLHFGNGTRLTVT.

This chain uses TRBV6-4 with TRBJ2-2, with 9 bases aligning to TRBD2. Germline V gene sequence: CDR1 MRHNA, CDR2 SNTAGT. The CDR3 sequence is 16 residues long. J lost 4 bases, V lost 3 bases, and 6 bases had no gene match. This CDR3 reads CASSESAGGGTGELFF. The CDR3 DNA is TGTGCCAGCAGTGAATCTGCGGGAGGGGGCACCGGGGAGCTGTTTTTT.

The chain carries TRBV7-2 and TRBJ1-5, with 7 bases matching TRBD1. V lost 2 bases and J lost 7; bases outside the gene matches: 2. This CDR3 contains 13 residues. CDR1 is SGHTA, CDR2 FQGNSA, per germline. In DNA form, the CDR3 reads TGTGCCAGCAGCTTAACAGGGGACCAGCCCCAGCATTTT. Its translation: CASSLTGDQPQHF. The full variable domain, in which reference TRBV7-2 and TRBJ1-5 provide the parts outside the CDR3, is GAGVSQSPSNKVTEKGKDVELRCDPISGHTALYWYRQSLGQGLEFLIYFQGNSAPDKSGLPSDRFSAERTGGSVSTLTIQRTQQEDSAVYLCASSLTGDQPQHFGDGTRLSIL.

This chain links TRBV6-5 with TRBJ1-1; D remains ambiguous. V lost 8 bases, J lost 0 bases, and 10 bases lay in between. Germline CDR1 and CDR2: MNHEY and SVGAGI. The CDR3 has 13 residues. The CDR3 is CASGGRMNTEAFF. The CDR3, as DNA: TGTGCCAGCGGAGGGCGGATGAACACTGAAGCTTTCTTT.

This clone was seen a single time. The rearrangement links TRBV5-1 to TRBJ2-3; TRBD1 is a possible D gene (6 bases). The germline V gene encodes CDR1 SGHRS and CDR2 YFSETQ. The CDR3 spans 13 residues. Trimming removed 2 bases from V and 9 bases from J, with 13 bases in between. This CDR3 is CASSFWGRATQYF. The DNA for the CDR3 is TGCGCCAGCAGCTTCTGGGGGCGCGCAACGCAGTATTTT.

This rearrangement joins TRBV7-9 to TRBJ2-2; 11 bases map to TRBD2. V dropped 3 bases and J dropped 5; count of bases not matched to a gene: 2. Germline CDR1 reads SEHNR; CDR2 reads FQNEAQ (reference sequence). The CDR3 totals 15 residues. CDR3 sequence (DNA): TGTGCCAGCAGCTTGACTAGCGGGACAACCGGGGAGCTGTTTTTT. This sequence encodes CASSLTSGTTGELFF.

The V gene is TRBV4-1, the J gene TRBJ1-4; a weak D match, TRBD1 (6 bases). The V end lost 4 bases, the J end lost 0 bases, and 9 bases lay between the germline ends. Per the germline V gene, CDR1 is MGHRA and CDR2 is YSYEKL. CDR3 length equals 15 residues. Here the CDR3 DNA reads TGCGCCAGCAGCCGTAACAGGGCAACTAATGAAAAACTGTTTTTT. It encodes CASSRNRATNEKLFF.

The chain couples TRBV10-1 to TRBJ1-6; TRBD1 might be the D (6 bases). V lost 9 bases to trimming and J lost 2 bases, with 14 bases between them. Germline V gene lookup returns CDR1 WNHNN and CDR2 SYGVQD (reference sequence). CDR3 length equals 15 residues. The CDR3 here is CARGGGYPYNSPLHF. DNA of the CDR3: TGCGCCAGAGGGGGGGGCTACCCCTATAATTCACCCCTCCACTTT.

V gene TRBV6-4 combines with J gene TRBJ2-7; 7 bases agree with TRBD1. The CDR3 consists of 14 residues. Trimming removed 3 bases from V and 2 bases from J; junction bases left unmatched: 4. The germline V gene encodes CDR1 MRHNA and CDR2 SNTAGT. The CDR3 spells CASSETGAPYEQYF. In DNA, the CDR3 is TGTGCCAGCAGTGAAACAGGGGCACCCTACGAGCAGTACTTC.

The CDR3 DNA follows: TGTGCCAGCAGCCTACCGGGACTAGGTGGCTTCGTTCCCTACAATGAGCAGTTCTTC. Translating gives CASSLPGLGGFVPYNEQFF. The chain has TRBV2 and TRBJ2-1, with TRBD2 matching over 8 bases. Germline V gene data show CDR1 as SNHLY and CDR2 as FYNNEI. V lost 6 bases, J lost 2 bases, and 18 bases stayed unmatched. CDR3 length: 19 amino acids.

V gene TRBV30 combines with J gene TRBJ2-2; 13 nucleotides align to TRBD2. From germline, CDR1 is GTSNPN and CDR2 SVGIG (reference sequence). The CDR3 is 16 amino acids. The ends lost 3 bases at V and 1 base at J; junction bases unmatched: 2. The CDR3 nucleotides are TGTGCCTGGAGCGGACTAGCGGGAGAGAACACCGGGGAGCTGTTTTTT. It is translated as CAWSGLAGENTGELFF.

V usage is TRBV7-6 and J usage is TRBJ2-5; 10 bases agree with TRBD2. Germline values: CDR1 SGHVS, CDR2 FNYEAQ. This CDR3 comprises 15 residues. The J segment lost 0 bases and the V segment lost 3 bases, leaving 1 base of the junction unmatched. The CDR3 region is CASSFSGGDQETQYF. As DNA, the CDR3 is TGTGCCAGCAGCTTCAGCGGGGGGGACCAAGAGACCCAGTACTTC.